The 9 T cell receptor beta chains listed next were all sequenced from one sample in a study of T-cell memory formation after mild COVID-19. TCRdb reprocessed the 5' RACE reads with MiXCR, giving one entry per CDR3 protein. The table has about 290,000 distinct CDR3 sequences, roughly 15% seen once. Sequencing was done on a sample of PBMCs or a T cell subset sorted from them (not recorded which). These receptors were collected from a man younger than 30 who had mild COVID-19 (a few samples of this study predate the infection). Cell type and time point are not known.

Turning to this clonotype: A read error may account for a junction end that differs from germline. V usage is TRBV29-1 and J usage is TRBJ2-7; 8 positions agree with TRBD1. Germline CDR1 is SQVTM and CDR2 is ANQGSEA. This CDR3 contains 12 residues. CDR3 DNA: TGCAGCGTCGAAGGACAGGGTTCCGAGCAGTACTTC. Amino acids: CSVEGQGSEQYF.

This clonotype has more than one count but fewer than ten. The chain is built from TRBV28 and TRBJ1-1; D is unresolved. Germline CDR1 reads MDHEN; CDR2 reads SYDVKM. CDR3 length: 14 residues. V was pared by 6 bases and J by 4 bases, with 15 bases between. The CDR3 DNA follows: TGTGCCAGCAGCCTTGGCCCGGGTGGCACTGAAGCTTTCTTT. It yields the protein CASSLGPGGTEAFF.

This clonotype was picked up a small number of times. J is TRBJ2-1 and V is TRBV12-5; 8 bases align to TRBD2. With V trimmed by 2 bases and J by 0 bases, 6 bases remained unmatched. This CDR3 has 17 residues. CDR1 is LGHNT, CDR2 FRNRAP, per germline. The CDR3 here is CASGLRGGPSSYNEQFF. DNA of the CDR3: TGTGCTAGTGGTTTGCGCGGGGGGCCGAGCTCCTACAATGAGCAGTTCTTC.

At least ten counts were recorded for this clonotype. The chain uses TRBV20-1 and TRBJ2-1; perhaps TRBD1 as D (5 bases). Trimming took off 5 bases at V and 8 bases at J, with 10 bases between the two ends. Germline values: CDR1 DFQATT, CDR2 SNEGSKA (reference sequence). CDR3 size: 11 residues. Written as DNA, the CDR3 is TGCAGTGCTCAGGGTTCCGATGAGCAGTTCTTC. Amino acid sequence: CSAQGSDEQFF.

This chain uses TRBV25-1 with TRBJ1-2, with D possibly matching TRBD1 (5 bases). Germline-derived CDR1 and CDR2 are MGHDK and SYGVNS. There are 11 residues in the CDR3. V gave up 0 bases and J gave up 11 bases, with 7 bases separating them. The CDR3 loop reads CASSEYGQYTF. The CDR3, as DNA: TGTGCCAGCAGTGAATATGGACAATACACCTTC.

This clonotype was recorded a few times. The chain links TRBV28 to TRBJ1-5; no clear D gene. Trimming shortened V by 6 bases and J by 4 bases, and 13 bases separated the two germline ends. This CDR3 contains 14 residues. CDR1 is MDHEN and CDR2 is SYDVKM in the germline V gene. CDR3: CASRSGPGNQPQHF. CDR3 bases: TGTGCCAGCAGATCGGGCCCGGGAAATCAGCCCCAGCATTTT. The variable domain in full, with the rest retrieved from reference TRBV28 and TRBJ1-5, is DVKVTQSSRYLVKRTGEKVFLECVQDMDHENMFWYRQDPGLGLRLIYFSYDVKMKEKGDIPEGYSVSREKKERFSLILESASTNQTSMYLCASRSGPGNQPQHFGDGTRLSIL.

The chain couples TRBV4-2 to TRBJ1-2; a weak D match, TRBD1 (6 bases). This CDR3 region has 15 residues. Germline V CDR1 and CDR2: LGHNA, YNFKEQ. V lost 8 bases to trimming and J lost 2 bases, with 18 bases between them. Here the CDR3 DNA reads TGTGCCAGCTCCCCGGACAGTTGGGGCAACTATGGCTACACCTTC. Its protein product is CASSPDSWGNYGYTF.

This clonotype was detected a few times. The chain couples TRBV12-3 or TRBV12-4 to TRBJ1-1; 7 nucleotides line up with TRBD1. J gave up 6 bases and V 3 bases, and 7 bases lay outside the gene matches. The CDR3 covers 14 residues. CDR3 nucleotides: TGTGCCAGCAGTTTTTGGGGGACAGCCTCTGAAGCTTTCTTT. It encodes CASSFWGTASEAFF.

V is TRBV20-1 and J is TRBJ2-7; weak D call: TRBD2 (5 bases). Looked up from germline, CDR1 is DFQATT and CDR2 is SNEGSKA (reference sequence). This CDR3 has 13 amino acids. Trimming pared 2 bases from V and 2 bases from J, leaving 10 bases between. The CDR3 is CSARTLRAYEQYF. The CDR3 DNA sequence: TGCAGTGCTAGAACTTTGCGGGCCTACGAGCAGTACTTC.